These 28 T cell receptor beta chains were sequenced from one sample in a study of cytomegalovirus exposure and HLA in healthy donors. Both 60 Vbeta primers and 13 Jbeta primers went into the PCR. Clones were read by immunoSEQ multiplex PCR, and TCRdb kept only the in-frame ones, dropping some. The table records some 200,000 clones, about 70% of them present only once. The specimen was PBMCs. Source of these receptors: a woman aged 25 to 45 in good health and CMV-seronegative.

The gene calls are TRBV18 and TRBJ1-4, with D tentatively TRBD1 (6 bases). V was clipped by 3 bases and J by 0 bases, with 11 bases between them. The CDR3 runs to 16 residues. The germline CDR1 and CDR2 sequences are KGHSH and LQKENI. In DNA form, the CDR3 reads TGTGCCAGCTCACCCTGGACAGCAGCAACTAATGAAAAACTGTTTTTT. This encodes CASSPWTAATNEKLFF.

The count of this clone is one. This chain connects TRBV13 to TRBJ1-2, with D possibly matching TRBD1 (5 bases). Trimming left V 4 bases short and J 5 bases short, with 26 bases between. The germline gives CDR1 PRHDT, CDR2 FYEKMQ (reference sequence). The length of the CDR3 is 18 residues. CDR3 region: CASSSTIPRGFALYGYTF. CDR3 DNA: TGTGCCAGCAGCTCCACCATCCCAAGGGGTTTCGCCCTATATGGCTACACCTTC.

This chain uses TRBV7-3 with TRBJ1-2; possibly TRBD1 for D (5 bases). CDR3 length: 12 residues. CDR1 is SGHTA and CDR2 is FQGTGA in the germline V gene. V lost 1 base to trimming and J lost 10 bases, with 10 bases between them. The CDR3 region is CASSLRAGNYTF. CDR3 DNA sequence: TGTGCCAGCAGCTTAAGGGCAGGGAACTACACCTTC.

There are a few counts of this clone. This rearrangement joins TRBV30 to TRBJ2-7; 9 bases are a match to TRBD2. Germline V gene data show CDR1 as GTSNPN and CDR2 as SVGIG (reference sequence). CDR3 length equals 14 residues. Trimming cost V 3 bases and J 3 bases; bases outside gene matches: 6. CDR3 loop: CAWRRGGANYEQYF. The CDR3 nucleotides read TGTGCCTGGAGGCGGGGGGGGGCGAACTACGAGCAGTACTTC.

This clone was seen a handful of times. The rearrangement uses TRBV6-1 and TRBJ2-3; D is perhaps TRBD2 (5 bases). The CDR3 has 13 residues. The V and J ends lost 11 bases and 3 bases respectively, with 15 bases between them. The V gene's germline CDR1 is MNHNS and CDR2 SASEGT. CDR3 sequence reads: CAVVARETDTQYF. CDR3 DNA sequence: TGTGCCGTTGTAGCGCGCGAGACAGATACGCAGTATTTT.

This chain connects TRBV29-1 to TRBJ1-2; 9 bases match TRBD1. Germline CDR1 and CDR2: SQVTM and ANQGSEA. V trimming: 6 bases; J trimming: 0 bases; junction bases outside the gene matches: 8. The CDR3 loop spans 15 amino acids. CDR3 sequence (DNA): TGCAGCGTCCAAACAGGGGGCGTCGCTAACTATGGCTACACCTTC. Protein sequence: CSVQTGGVANYGYTF.

CDR3 in DNA: TGTGCCAGTAGTATGGTCGGCGGACGGGGGGTCCAGCATTTT. Its translation is CASSMVGGRGVQHF. J is TRBJ1-5 and V is TRBV19; D perhaps matches TRBD1 (5 bases). This CDR3 contains 14 residues. V lost 3 bases to trimming and J lost 12 bases, with 18 bases between them. Germline CDR1 is LNHDA and CDR2 is SQIVND (reference sequence).

V usage is TRBV2 and J usage is TRBJ2-7; TRBD2 matches at 9 bases. The germline CDR1 and CDR2 sequences are SNHLY and FYNNEI. The CDR3 spans 15 residues. J lost 1 base, V lost 4 bases, and 5 bases had no gene match. CDR3 region: CASSVRRGGSYEQYF. The CDR3 DNA reads as TGTGCCAGCAGTGTCCGGCGGGGGGGATCCTACGAGCAGTACTTC. Filled out from reference TRBV2 and TRBJ2-7, the complete variable domain reads EPEVTQTPSHQVTQMGQEVILRCVPISNHLYFYWYRQILGQKVEFLVSFYNNEISEKSEIFDDQFSVERPDGSNFTLKIRSTKLEDSAMYFCASSVRRGGSYEQYFGPGTRLTVT.

The CDR3 loop reads CASSDTGGHEQYF. For the CDR3, the DNA is TGTGCCAGCAGTGATACTGGGGGCCACGAGCAGTACTTC. The chain couples TRBV25-1 to TRBJ2-7; a weak D match, TRBD1 (6 bases). Germline V CDR1 and CDR2: MGHDK, SYGVNS. V lost 3 bases, J lost 5 bases, and 11 bases lay in between. The CDR3 totals 13 residues.

Here the CDR3 reads CASSIEAGRAGQPQHF. The CDR3 DNA follows: TGTGCCAGCAGTATCGAGGCCGGGAGGGCGGGTCAGCCCCAGCATTTT. V and J are TRBV2 and TRBJ1-5; D is unclear. This CDR3 contains 16 residues. V was trimmed by 5 bases and J by 6 bases, leaving 20 bases between them. The germline V gene has CDR1 SNHLY and CDR2 FYNNEI. The full variable domain, its missing parts supplied by reference TRBV2 and TRBJ1-5, is EPEVTQTPSHQVTQMGQEVILRCVPISNHLYFYWYRQILGQKVEFLVSFYNNEISEKSEIFDDQFSVERPDGSNFTLKIRSTKLEDSAMYFCASSIEAGRAGQPQHFGDGTRLSIL.

This clone came up a few times. The chain carries TRBV7-9 and TRBJ1-2, with D tentatively TRBD1 (5 bases). The germline CDR1 and CDR2 sequences are SEHNR and FQNEAQ (reference sequence). CDR3 length: 13 residues. The V end lost 8 bases, the J end lost 0 bases, and 10 bases lay between the germline ends. In nucleotides, the CDR3 is TGTGCCAGCGGATCGACAGCTAACTATGGCTACACCTTC. Its translation is CASGSTANYGYTF.

The V call is TRBV5-1, the J call TRBJ1-2; D might be TRBD1 (6 bases). The CDR3 has 15 residues. Trimming removed 3 bases at V and 1 base at J, with 13 bases between. Germline V CDR1 and CDR2: SGHRS, YFSETQ. Written as DNA, the CDR3 is TGCGCCAGCAGCTCGAGGACAGTCCTTAACTATGGCTACACCTTC. Translated: CASSSRTVLNYGYTF.

This clone was observed a single time. The genes are TRBV7-8 and TRBJ2-5; TRBD2 is a possible D gene (5 bases). The CDR3 is 15 amino acids. Trimming took 1 base from V and 3 from J, leaving 12 bases between them. CDR1 is SGHVS and CDR2 is FQNEAQ in the germline V gene. The CDR3 sequence is CASSLGGPKKETQYF. The CDR3 nucleotides are TGTGCCAGCAGCTTAGGAGGGCCTAAGAAAGAGACCCAGTACTTC.

The chain carries TRBV27 and TRBJ2-1; TRBD2 matches at 12 bases. From germline, CDR1 is MNHEY and CDR2 SMNVEV (reference sequence). The V and J ends lost 5 bases and 7 bases, in that order; junction bases with no gene match: 12. This CDR3 region has 17 residues. CDR3 sequence reads: CASSTRLAGERGNEQFF. The CDR3 nucleotides read TGTGCCAGCAGTACCCGACTAGCGGGAGAACGGGGGAATGAGCAGTTCTTC.

The chain has TRBV7-2 and TRBJ2-7; 7 bases map to TRBD2. The CDR3 has 18 residues. Looked up from germline, CDR1 is SGHTA and CDR2 is FQGNSA. After removal of 1 base from V and 2 bases from J, the junction contained 14 bases not matched to a gene. The CDR3 region is CASSLEGIGLAAAYEQYF. The CDR3 DNA sequence: TGTGCCAGCAGCTTAGAGGGGATTGGGCTAGCGGCCGCCTACGAGCAGTACTTC.

This clone has a handful of counts. This sequence joins TRBV7-3 and TRBJ1-1; possibly TRBD1 for D (5 bases). This CDR3 has 13 amino acids. Germline V gene data show CDR1 as SGHTA and CDR2 as FQGTGA. Between the trimmed V and J ends, which lost 2 bases and 2 bases, there was a span of 6 bases. The DNA for the CDR3 is TGTGCCAGCAGCTTACAGGGAAACACTGAAGCTTTCTTT. Its protein product is CASSLQGNTEAFF.

This rearrangement joins TRBV5-1 to TRBJ2-7; 7 bases are shared with TRBD1. The V and J ends lost 0 bases and 6 bases, in that order; junction bases with no gene match: 15. This CDR3 contains 17 residues. CDR1 is SGHRS, CDR2 YFSETQ, per germline. The CDR3 reads CASSLGPGRGHRSEQYF. Written as DNA, the CDR3 is TGCGCCAGCAGCTTGGGCCCGGGAAGGGGGCATAGAAGCGAGCAGTACTTC.

This chain joins TRBV7-2 and TRBJ2-1; 8 positions match TRBD1. Trimming at V came to 5 bases and at J to 6 bases, leaving 6 bases not matched to a gene. The germline V gene has CDR1 SGHTA and CDR2 FQGNSA. The CDR3 is 14 residues long. In nucleotides, the CDR3 is TGTGCCAGCAGCCTTATGGACAGGGCCAATGAGCAGTTCTTC. It is translated as CASSLMDRANEQFF.

CDR3 nucleotides: TGTGCCAGTAGTATAGACGGTCGATTTTCCGGGACAGGGTTCCACAATGAGCAGTTCTTC. This translates into CASSIDGRFSGTGFHNEQFF. The chain joins TRBV19 to TRBJ2-1; 9 bases map to TRBD1. The V gene's germline CDR1 is LNHDA and CDR2 SQIVND (reference sequence). The CDR3 contains 20 residues. The trim removed 0 bases at V and 5 bases at J, leaving 17 bases unmatched.

The chain employs TRBV13 and TRBJ1-6; TRBD1 might be the D (6 bases). The CDR3 is 19 residues long. The V gene's germline CDR1 is PRHDT and CDR2 FYEKMQ (reference sequence). V lost 5 bases and J 6 bases, leaving 26 bases between the germline ends. The CDR3 sequence: CASSHSAGAAPLTNSPLHF. Here the CDR3 DNA reads TGTGCCAGCAGCCATTCCGCAGGGGCTGCCCCACTCACTAATTCACCCCTCCACTTT.

This clone was seen a handful of times. The chain carries TRBV9 and TRBJ1-4; 9 positions agree with TRBD1. The CDR3 loop spans 20 amino acids. Germline-derived CDR1 and CDR2 are SGDLS and YYNGEE. V trimming: 0 bases; J trimming: 4 bases; junction bases outside the gene matches: 16. The DNA of the CDR3 is TGTGCCAGCAGCGTAGGTCGGAGTCAGGGACAGGGTCCGAATAATGAAAAACTGTTTTTT. It specifies CASSVGRSQGQGPNNEKLFF. Combining the CDR3 with reference TRBV9 and TRBJ1-4 gives the whole variable domain DSGVTQTPKHLITATGQRVTLRCSPRSGDLSVYWYQQSLDQGLQFLIQYYNGEERAKGNILERFSAQQFPDLHSELNLSSLELGDSALYFCASSVGRSQGQGPNNEKLFFGSGTQLSVL.

V and J are TRBV19 and TRBJ2-1, with TRBD2 matching over 8 bases. Germline CDR1 reads LNHDA; CDR2 reads SQIVND (reference sequence). This CDR3 spans 14 amino acids. J was trimmed by 5 bases and V by 6 bases; bases with no gene match: 6. The CDR3 DNA reads as TGTGCCAGTAGCCAACTAGCGGCCAACAATGAGCAGTTCTTC. It specifies CASSQLAANNEQFF.

The chain has TRBV7-9 and TRBJ2-2; D gene ambiguous. The CDR3 has 12 residues. Deletions cut 11 bases from V and 7 bases from J, with 14 bases between. The germline V gene has CDR1 SEHNR and CDR2 FQNEAQ (reference sequence). CDR3 in DNA: TGTGCCCCCGGAGCGCAACACGGGGAGCTGTTTTTT. This encodes CAPGAQHGELFF.

This clone has just one count. This chain connects TRBV7-9 to TRBJ2-7; TRBD1 is a possible D gene (6 bases). The germline V gene encodes CDR1 SEHNR and CDR2 FQNEAQ (reference sequence). V lost 3 bases and J lost 3, with 21 bases in between. There are 17 residues in the CDR3. The CDR3 is CASSFPATGPTRYEQYF. The CDR3 DNA sequence: TGTGCCAGCAGCTTCCCCGCTACAGGGCCCACCCGCTACGAGCAGTACTTC.

The chain couples TRBV30 to TRBJ2-7; TRBD2 matches 9 bases. Germline trimming cut 5 bases from V and 2 bases from J; bases unmatched to any gene: 7. This CDR3 has 14 residues. From germline, CDR1 is GTSNPN and CDR2 SVGIG (reference sequence). The CDR3 here is CAWGSGSVPYEQYF. The CDR3, as DNA: TGTGCCTGGGGTAGCGGGAGCGTTCCCTACGAGCAGTACTTC.

This clone was recorded only once. The chain couples TRBV5-1 to TRBJ2-2; no definite D call. Trimming shortened V by 0 bases and J by 4 bases, and 10 bases separated the two germline ends. The CDR3 spans 15 residues. Germline loops: CDR1 SGHRS, CDR2 YFSETQ. The CDR3 region has the DNA TGCGCCAGCAGCTTGGGTTACAATCCCACCGGGGAGCTGTTTTTT. Translated: CASSLGYNPTGELFF.

The chain is built from TRBV19 and TRBJ1-1; 9 positions match TRBD1. CDR1 and CDR2 from the germline V gene are LNHDA and SQIVND (reference sequence). The J segment lost 5 bases and the V segment lost 4 bases, leaving 5 bases of the junction unmatched. This CDR3 has 14 amino acids. CDR3 DNA sequence: TGTGCCAGTAGTAAACAGGGGGCTGTTACTGAAGCTTTCTTT. Its protein product is CASSKQGAVTEAFF. Full variable domain (missing parts from reference TRBV19 and TRBJ1-1): DGGITQSPKYLFRKEGQNVTLSCEQNLNHDAMYWYRQDPGQGLRLIYYSQIVNDFQKGDIAEGYSVSREKKESFPLTVTSAQKNPTAFYLCASSKQGAVTEAFFGQGTRLTVV.

Here the CDR3 reads CASSLDRGEQFF. CDR3 DNA sequence: TGTGCCAGCAGCTTGGACAGGGGTGAGCAGTTCTTC. This chain joins TRBV5-6 and TRBJ2-1, with 7 nucleotides matching TRBD1. Germline V gives CDR1 SGHDT, CDR2 YYEEEE. There are 12 residues in the CDR3. V shed 0 bases, J shed 9 bases, and the junction held 0 bases outside the gene matches.